The entry that follows covers one TCR beta chain sequence. Sequencing was performed with immunoSEQ multiplex PCR; in TCRdb, only in-frame clones are kept and a portion is missing. The table lists roughly 87,000 clones, just over 90% of them singletons. This specimen belongs to a study of OX40 agonist ivuxolimab in advanced cancers. Trimming took 5 bases from V and 1 from J; bases not matched to a gene: 4. CDR3 length equals 15 residues. CDR1 LNHDA and CDR2 SQIVND come from the germline V gene (reference sequence). The TCR originated in an adult with an advanced solid tumor such as melanoma, head and neck, liver or kidney cancer. This chain uses TRBV19 with TRBJ1-5; 8 bases line up with TRBD1. Sequencing was performed on CD4+ or CD8+ T cells sorted from blood, taken in a trial of the OX40 agonist ivuxolimab. The CDR3 region has the DNA TGTGCCAGTAGTTATACAGGGGGAAGCAATCAGCCCCAGCATTTT. Translated, it gives CASSYTGGSNQPQHF.